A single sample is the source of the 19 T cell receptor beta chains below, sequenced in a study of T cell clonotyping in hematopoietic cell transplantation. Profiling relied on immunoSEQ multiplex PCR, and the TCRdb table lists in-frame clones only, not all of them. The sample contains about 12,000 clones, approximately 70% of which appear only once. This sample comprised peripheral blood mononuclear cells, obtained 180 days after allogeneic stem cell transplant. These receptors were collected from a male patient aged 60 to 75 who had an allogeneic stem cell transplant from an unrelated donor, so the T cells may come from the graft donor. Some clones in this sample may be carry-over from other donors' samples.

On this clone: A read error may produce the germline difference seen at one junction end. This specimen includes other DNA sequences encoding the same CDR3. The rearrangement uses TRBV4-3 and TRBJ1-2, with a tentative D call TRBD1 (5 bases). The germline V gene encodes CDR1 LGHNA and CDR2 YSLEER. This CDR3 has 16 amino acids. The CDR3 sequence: CASSQEKGVPSYGYTF. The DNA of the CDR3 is TGCGCTAGCAGCCAAGAAAAAGGGGTCCCCAGCTATGGCTACACCTTC.

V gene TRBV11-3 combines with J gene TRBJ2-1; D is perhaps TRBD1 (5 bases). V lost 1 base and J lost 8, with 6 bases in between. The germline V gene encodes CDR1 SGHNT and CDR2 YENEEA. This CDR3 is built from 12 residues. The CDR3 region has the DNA TGTGCCAGCAGCTTAGTAGGGGATGAGCAGTTCTTC. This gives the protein CASSLVGDEQFF.

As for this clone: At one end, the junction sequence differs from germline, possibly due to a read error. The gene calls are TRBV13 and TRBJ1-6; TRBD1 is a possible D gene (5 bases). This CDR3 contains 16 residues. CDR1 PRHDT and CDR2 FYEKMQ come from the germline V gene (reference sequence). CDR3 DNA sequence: TGTGCTAGCAGCTTATCAGGGCCTTTATTTAATTCACCCCTCCACTTT. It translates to CASSLSGPLFNSPLHF.

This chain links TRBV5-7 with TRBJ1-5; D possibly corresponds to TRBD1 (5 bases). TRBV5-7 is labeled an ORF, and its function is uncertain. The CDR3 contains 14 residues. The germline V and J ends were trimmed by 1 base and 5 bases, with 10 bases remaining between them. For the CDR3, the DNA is TGTGCCAGCAGCTTGAGCGGGGCGGATCAGCCCCAGCATTTT. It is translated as CASSLSGADQPQHF.

The CDR3 DNA follows: TGTGCCAGCAGTAAGTGGGACAGGACCTACGAGCAGTACTTC. It codes for CASSKWDRTYEQYF. The rearrangement joins TRBV27 to TRBJ2-7, with 8 nucleotides matching TRBD1. Germline loops: CDR1 MNHEY, CDR2 SMNVEV (reference sequence). This CDR3 has 14 residues. V was pared by 5 bases and J by 2 bases, with 5 bases of the junction left unmatched.

The CDR3: CASNSRTGANVLTF. DNA of the CDR3: TGTGCCAGCAACTCTCGCACTGGGGCCAACGTCCTGACTTTC. V and J are TRBV6-5 and TRBJ2-6; no firm D call. In germline, CDR1 is MNHEY, CDR2 SVGAGI. With 7 bases removed from V and 2 bases from J, the gap between germline ends came to 9 bases. The CDR3 is 14 residues long.

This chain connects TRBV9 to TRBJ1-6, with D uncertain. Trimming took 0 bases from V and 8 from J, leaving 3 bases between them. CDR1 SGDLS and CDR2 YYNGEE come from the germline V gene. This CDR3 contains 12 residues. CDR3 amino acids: CASSVGDSPLHF. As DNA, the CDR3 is TGTGCCAGCAGCGTAGGGGATTCACCCCTCCACTTT.

The CDR3 reads CASSSPDRGISPLHF. CDR3 nucleotides: TGTGCCAGCAGCTCACCAGACAGGGGGATTTCACCCCTCCACTTT. This chain connects TRBV7-9 to TRBJ1-6; TRBD1 matches at 9 bases. The ends lost 4 bases at V and 9 bases at J; junction bases unmatched: 7. The length of the CDR3 is 15 residues. Germline V CDR1 and CDR2: SEHNR, FQNEAQ (reference sequence).

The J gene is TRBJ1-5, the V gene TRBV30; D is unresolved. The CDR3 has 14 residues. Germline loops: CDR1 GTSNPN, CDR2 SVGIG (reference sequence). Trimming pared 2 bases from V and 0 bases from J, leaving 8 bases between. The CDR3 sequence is CAWSPMVSNQPQHF. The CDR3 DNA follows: TGTGCCTGGAGTCCAATGGTTAGCAATCAGCCCCAGCATTTT.

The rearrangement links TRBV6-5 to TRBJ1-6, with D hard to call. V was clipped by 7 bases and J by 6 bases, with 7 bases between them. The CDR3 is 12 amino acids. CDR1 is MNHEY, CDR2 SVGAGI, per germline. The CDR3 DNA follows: TGTGCCAGCAAATCCGGTAATTCACCCCTCCACTTT. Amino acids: CASKSGNSPLHF.

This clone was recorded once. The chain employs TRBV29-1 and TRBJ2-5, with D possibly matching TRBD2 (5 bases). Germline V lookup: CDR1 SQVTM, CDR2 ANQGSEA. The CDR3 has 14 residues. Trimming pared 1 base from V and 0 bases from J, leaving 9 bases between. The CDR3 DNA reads TGCAGCGTTGAAGCCCCGGGGTACCAAGAGACCCAGTACTTC. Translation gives CSVEAPGYQETQYF.

The CDR3: CATSEPLRSSDTQYF. For the CDR3, the DNA is TGTGCCACCAGTGAGCCTCTGAGGAGTTCAGATACGCAGTATTTT. V and J are TRBV15 and TRBJ2-3; D is unclear. Germline V lookup: CDR1 LNHNV, CDR2 YYDKDF (reference sequence). Trimming shortened V by 6 bases and J by 4 bases, and 17 bases separated the two germline ends. The CDR3 is made up of 15 amino acids.

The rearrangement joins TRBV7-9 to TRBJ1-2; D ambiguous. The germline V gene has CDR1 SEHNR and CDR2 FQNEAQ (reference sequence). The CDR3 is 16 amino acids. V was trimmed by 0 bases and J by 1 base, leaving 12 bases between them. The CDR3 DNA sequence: TGTGCCAGCAGCTTAGCGCCAGAGGATCTTAACTATGGCTACACCTTC. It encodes CASSLAPEDLNYGYTF. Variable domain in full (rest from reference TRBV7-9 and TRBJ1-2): DTGVSQNPRHKITKRGQNVTFRCDPISEHNRLYWYRQTLGQGPEFLTYFQNEAQLEKSRLLSDRFSAERPKGSFSTLEIQRTEQGDSAMYLCASSLAPEDLNYGYTFGSGTRLTVV.

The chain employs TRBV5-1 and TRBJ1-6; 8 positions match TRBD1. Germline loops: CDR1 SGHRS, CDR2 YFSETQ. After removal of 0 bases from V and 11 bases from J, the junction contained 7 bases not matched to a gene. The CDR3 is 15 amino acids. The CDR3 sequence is CASSLVAGGATPLHF. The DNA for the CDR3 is TGCGCCAGCAGCTTGGTCGCAGGGGGCGCGACACCCCTCCACTTT.

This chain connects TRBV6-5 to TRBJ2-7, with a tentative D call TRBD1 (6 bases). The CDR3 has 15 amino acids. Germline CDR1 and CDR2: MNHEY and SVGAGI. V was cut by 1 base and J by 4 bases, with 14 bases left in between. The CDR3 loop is CASSYFSGQGYEQYF. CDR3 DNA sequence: TGTGCCAGCAGTTACTTCTCCGGGCAGGGGTACGAGCAGTACTTC.

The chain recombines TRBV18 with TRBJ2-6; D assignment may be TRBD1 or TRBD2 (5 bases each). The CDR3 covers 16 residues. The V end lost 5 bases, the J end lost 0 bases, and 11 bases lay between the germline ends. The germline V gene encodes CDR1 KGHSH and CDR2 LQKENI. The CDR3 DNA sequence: TGTGCCAGCTCAGGGGGAACCTACTCTGGGGCCAACGTCCTGACTTTC. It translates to CASSGGTYSGANVLTF.

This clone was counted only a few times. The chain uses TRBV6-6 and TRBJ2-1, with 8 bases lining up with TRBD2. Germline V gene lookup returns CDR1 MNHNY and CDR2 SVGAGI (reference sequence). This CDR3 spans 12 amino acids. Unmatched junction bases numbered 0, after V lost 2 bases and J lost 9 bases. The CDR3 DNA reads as TGTGCCAGCAGTTACGCGGGGGGTGAGCAGTTCTTC. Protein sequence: CASSYAGGEQFF.

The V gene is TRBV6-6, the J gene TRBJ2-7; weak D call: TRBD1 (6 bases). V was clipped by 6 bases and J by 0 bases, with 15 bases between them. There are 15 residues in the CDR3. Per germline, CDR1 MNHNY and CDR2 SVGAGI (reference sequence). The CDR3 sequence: CASRPWGRSSYEQYF. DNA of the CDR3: TGTGCCAGCAGACCTTGGGGGCGGAGCTCCTACGAGCAGTACTTC.

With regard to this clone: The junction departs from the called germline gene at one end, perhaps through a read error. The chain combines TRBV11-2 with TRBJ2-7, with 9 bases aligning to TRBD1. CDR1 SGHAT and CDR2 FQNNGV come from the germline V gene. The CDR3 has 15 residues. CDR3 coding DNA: TGTGCCGGCAGCTTAAGCGGGACAGGGCCGTACGAGCAGTACTTC. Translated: CAGSLSGTGPYEQYF.